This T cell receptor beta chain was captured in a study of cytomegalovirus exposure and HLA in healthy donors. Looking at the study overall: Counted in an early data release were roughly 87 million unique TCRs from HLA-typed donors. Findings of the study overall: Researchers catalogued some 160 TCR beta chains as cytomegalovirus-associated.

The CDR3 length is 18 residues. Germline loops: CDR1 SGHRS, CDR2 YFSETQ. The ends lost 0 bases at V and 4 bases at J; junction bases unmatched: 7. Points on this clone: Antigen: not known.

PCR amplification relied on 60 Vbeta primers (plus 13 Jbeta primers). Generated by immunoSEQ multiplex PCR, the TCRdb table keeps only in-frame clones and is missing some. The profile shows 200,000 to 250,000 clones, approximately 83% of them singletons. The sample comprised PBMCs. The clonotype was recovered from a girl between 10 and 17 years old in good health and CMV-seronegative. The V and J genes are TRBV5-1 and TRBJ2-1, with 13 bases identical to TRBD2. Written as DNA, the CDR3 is TGCGCCAGCAGCTTGGCCATTAAGGGACTAGCGGGGTACAATGAGCAGTTCTTC. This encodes CASSLAIKGLAGYNEQFF. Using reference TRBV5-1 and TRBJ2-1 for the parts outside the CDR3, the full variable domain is KAGVTQTPRYLIKTRGQQVTLSCSPISGHRSVSWYQQTPGQGLQFLFEYFSETQRNKGNFPGRFSGRQFSNSRSEMNVSTLELGDSALYLCASSLAIKGLAGYNEQFFGPGTRLTVL.